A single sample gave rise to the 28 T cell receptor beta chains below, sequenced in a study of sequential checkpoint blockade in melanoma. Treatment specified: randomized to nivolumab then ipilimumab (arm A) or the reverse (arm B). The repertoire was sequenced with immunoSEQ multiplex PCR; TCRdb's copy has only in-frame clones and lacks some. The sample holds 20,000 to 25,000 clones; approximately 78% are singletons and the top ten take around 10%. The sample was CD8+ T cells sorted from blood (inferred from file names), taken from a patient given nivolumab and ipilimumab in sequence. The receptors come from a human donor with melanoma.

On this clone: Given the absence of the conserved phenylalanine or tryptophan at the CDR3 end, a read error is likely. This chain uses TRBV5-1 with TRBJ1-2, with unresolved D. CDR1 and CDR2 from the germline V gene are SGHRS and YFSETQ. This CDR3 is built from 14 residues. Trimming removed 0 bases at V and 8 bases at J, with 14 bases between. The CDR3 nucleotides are TGCGCCAGCAGCTTGGCCCCCGACGTTAGCGGCTACACCCTC. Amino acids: CASSLAPDVSGYTL.

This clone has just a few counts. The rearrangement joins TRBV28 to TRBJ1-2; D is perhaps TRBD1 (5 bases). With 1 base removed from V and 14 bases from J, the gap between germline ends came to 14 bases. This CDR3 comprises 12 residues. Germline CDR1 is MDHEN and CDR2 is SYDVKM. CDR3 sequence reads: CASSLFQGAWTF. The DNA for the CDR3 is TGTGCCAGCAGTTTATTCCAGGGCGCATGGACCTTC.

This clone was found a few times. In nucleotides, the CDR3 is TGCGCCAGCAGTTCCCCGGGACTCCGCTGGGATGAGCAGTTCTTC. This codes for CASSSPGLRWDEQFF. The chain links TRBV10-2 to TRBJ2-1; TRBD2 might be the D (6 bases). This CDR3 is 15 amino acids long. Trimming removed 5 bases from V and 8 bases from J, with 19 bases in between. Germline CDR1 reads WSHSY; CDR2 reads SAAADI.

Here the CDR3 DNA reads TGTGCCTGGAGTCCTGCGGGGGGGCCCTACAATGAGCAGTTCTTC. It yields the protein CAWSPAGGPYNEQFF. The chain recombines TRBV30 with TRBJ2-1; 9 bases fit TRBD2. The ends lost 2 bases at V and 2 bases at J; junction bases unmatched: 4. Germline V lookup: CDR1 GTSNPN, CDR2 SVGIG (reference sequence). The CDR3 loop spans 15 amino acids. Complete variable domain (other parts from reference TRBV30 and TRBJ2-1): SQTIHQWPATLVQPVGSPLSLECTVEGTSNPNLYWYRQAAGRGLQLLFYSVGIGQISSEVPQNLSASRPQDRQFILSSKKLLLSDSGFYLCAWSPAGGPYNEQFFGPGTRLTVL.

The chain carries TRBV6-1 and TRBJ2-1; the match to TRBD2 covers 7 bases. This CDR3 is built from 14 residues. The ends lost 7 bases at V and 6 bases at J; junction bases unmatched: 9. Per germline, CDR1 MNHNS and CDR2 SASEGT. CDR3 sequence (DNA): TGTGCCAGCATTTCGGGAGGCTCCGGCAATGAGCAGTTCTTC. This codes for CASISGGSGNEQFF.

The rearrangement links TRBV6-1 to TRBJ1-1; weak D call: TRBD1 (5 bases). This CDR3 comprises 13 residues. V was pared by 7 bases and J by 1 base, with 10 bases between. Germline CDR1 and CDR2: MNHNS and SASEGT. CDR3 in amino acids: CASTRQTNTEAFF. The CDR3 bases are TGTGCCAGCACTAGACAGACGAACACTGAAGCTTTCTTT.

The CDR3 protein is CASSDPTSQGSRNQPQHF. CDR3 coding DNA: TGTGCCAGCAGTGACCCGACAAGCCAGGGGAGTAGGAATCAGCCCCAGCATTTT. The V call is TRBV6-1, the J call TRBJ1-5, with a weak D call TRBD1 (6 bases). This CDR3 has 18 amino acids. V shed 3 bases and J shed 4 bases, with 22 bases lying between them. Germline assignment: CDR1 MNHNS and CDR2 SASEGT.

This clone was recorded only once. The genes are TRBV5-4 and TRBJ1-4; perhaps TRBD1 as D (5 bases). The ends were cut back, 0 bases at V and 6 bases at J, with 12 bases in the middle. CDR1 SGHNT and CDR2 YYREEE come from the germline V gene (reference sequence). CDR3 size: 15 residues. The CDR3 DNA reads TGTGCCAGCAGCTTGGGGGGGTCGGGAGATGAAAAACTGTTTTTT. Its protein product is CASSLGGSGDEKLFF. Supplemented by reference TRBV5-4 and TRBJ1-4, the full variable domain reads ETGVTQSPTHLIKTRGQQVTLRCSSQSGHNTVSWYQQALGQGPQFIFQYYREEENGRGNFPPRFSGLQFPNYSSELNVNALELDDSALYLCASSLGGSGDEKLFFGSGTQLSVL.

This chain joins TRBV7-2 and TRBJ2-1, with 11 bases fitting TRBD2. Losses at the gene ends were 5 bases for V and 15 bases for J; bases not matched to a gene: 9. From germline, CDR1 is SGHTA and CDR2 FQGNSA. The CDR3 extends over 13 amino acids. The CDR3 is CASSRGTSGRWFF. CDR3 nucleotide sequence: TGTGCCAGCAGCCGCGGGACTAGCGGCCGATGGTTCTTC.

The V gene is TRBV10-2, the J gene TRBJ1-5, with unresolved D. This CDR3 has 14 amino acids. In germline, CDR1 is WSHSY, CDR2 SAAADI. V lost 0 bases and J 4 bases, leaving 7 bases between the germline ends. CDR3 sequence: CASSESATNQPQHF. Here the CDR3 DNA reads TGCGCCAGCAGTGAGTCGGCGACAAATCAGCCCCAGCATTTT.

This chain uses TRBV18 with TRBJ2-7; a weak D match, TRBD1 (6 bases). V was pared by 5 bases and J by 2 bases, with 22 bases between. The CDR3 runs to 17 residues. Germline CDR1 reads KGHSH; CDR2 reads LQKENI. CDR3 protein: CASSSKPTTGFTYEQYF. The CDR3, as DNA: TGTGCCAGCTCATCTAAGCCCACGACAGGCTTTACCTACGAGCAGTACTTC.

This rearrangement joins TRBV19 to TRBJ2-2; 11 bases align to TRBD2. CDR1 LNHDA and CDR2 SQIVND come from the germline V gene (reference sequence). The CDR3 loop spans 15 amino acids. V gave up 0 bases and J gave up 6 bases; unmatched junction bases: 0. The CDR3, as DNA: TGTGCCAGTAGTATAGAACTAGCGGGAGCCGGGGAGCTGTTTTTT. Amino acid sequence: CASSIELAGAGELFF.

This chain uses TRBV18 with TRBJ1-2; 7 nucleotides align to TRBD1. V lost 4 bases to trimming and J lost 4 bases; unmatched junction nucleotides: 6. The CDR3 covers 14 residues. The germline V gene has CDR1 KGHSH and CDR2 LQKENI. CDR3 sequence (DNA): TGTGCCAGCTCACTCGGACAGGTAGCCTATGGCTACACCTTC. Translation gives CASSLGQVAYGYTF.

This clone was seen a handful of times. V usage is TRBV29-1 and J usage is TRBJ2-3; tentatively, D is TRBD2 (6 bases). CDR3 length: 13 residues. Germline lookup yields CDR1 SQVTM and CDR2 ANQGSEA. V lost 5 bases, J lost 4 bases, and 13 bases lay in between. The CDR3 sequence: CSVSSGQADTQYF. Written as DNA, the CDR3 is TGCAGCGTTTCCAGCGGGCAGGCAGATACGCAGTATTTT.

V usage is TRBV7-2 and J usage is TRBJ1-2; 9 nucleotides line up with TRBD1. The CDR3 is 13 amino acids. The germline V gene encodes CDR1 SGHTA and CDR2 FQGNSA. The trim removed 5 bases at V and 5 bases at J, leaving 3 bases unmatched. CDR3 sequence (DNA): TGTGCCAGCAGCACAGGGGGCTGGTATGGCTACACCTTC. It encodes CASSTGGWYGYTF.

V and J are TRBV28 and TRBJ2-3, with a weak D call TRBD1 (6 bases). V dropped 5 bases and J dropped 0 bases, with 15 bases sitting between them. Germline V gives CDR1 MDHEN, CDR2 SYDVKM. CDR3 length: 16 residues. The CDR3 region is CASSPGHLTSTDTQYF. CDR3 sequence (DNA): TGTGCCAGCAGTCCGGGACACTTGACTAGCACAGATACGCAGTATTTT.

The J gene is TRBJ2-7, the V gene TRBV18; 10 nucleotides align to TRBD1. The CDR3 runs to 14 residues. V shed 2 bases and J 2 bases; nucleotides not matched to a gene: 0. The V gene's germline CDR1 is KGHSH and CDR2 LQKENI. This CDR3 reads CASSPGTGAYEQYF. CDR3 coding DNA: TGTGCCAGCTCACCAGGGACAGGGGCCTACGAGCAGTACTTC.

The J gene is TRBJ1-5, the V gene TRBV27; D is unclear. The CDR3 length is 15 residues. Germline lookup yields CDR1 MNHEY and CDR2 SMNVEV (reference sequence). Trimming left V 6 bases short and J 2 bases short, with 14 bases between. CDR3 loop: CASSSGGAGNQPQHF. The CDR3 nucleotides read TGTGCCAGCAGCAGCGGAGGAGCCGGCAATCAGCCCCAGCATTTT.

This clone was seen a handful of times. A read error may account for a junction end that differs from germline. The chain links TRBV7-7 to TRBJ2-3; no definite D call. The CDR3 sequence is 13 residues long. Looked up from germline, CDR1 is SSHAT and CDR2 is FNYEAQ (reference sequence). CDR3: CASSFQITDTQYF. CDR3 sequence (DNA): TGTGCTAGCAGCTTTCAGATCACAGATACGCAGTATTTT.

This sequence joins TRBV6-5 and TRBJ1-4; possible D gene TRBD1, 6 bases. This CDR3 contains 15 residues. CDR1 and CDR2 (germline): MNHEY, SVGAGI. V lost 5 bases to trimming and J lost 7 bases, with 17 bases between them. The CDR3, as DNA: TGTGCCAGCAGTGGAACAGGGACCAAAGGTGAAAAACTGTTTTTT. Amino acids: CASSGTGTKGEKLFF.

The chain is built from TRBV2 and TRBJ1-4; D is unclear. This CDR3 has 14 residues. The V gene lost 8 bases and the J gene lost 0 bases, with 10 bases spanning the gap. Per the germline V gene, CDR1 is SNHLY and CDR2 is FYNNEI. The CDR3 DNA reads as TGTGCCAGCGGGAGGACCTCAACTAATGAAAAACTGTTTTTT. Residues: CASGRTSTNEKLFF.

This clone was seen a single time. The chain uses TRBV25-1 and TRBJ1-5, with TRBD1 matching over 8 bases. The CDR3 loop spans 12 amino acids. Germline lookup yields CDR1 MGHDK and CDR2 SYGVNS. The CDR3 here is CAKDRDNQPQHF. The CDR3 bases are TGTGCTAAGGACAGGGACAATCAGCCCCAGCATTTT.

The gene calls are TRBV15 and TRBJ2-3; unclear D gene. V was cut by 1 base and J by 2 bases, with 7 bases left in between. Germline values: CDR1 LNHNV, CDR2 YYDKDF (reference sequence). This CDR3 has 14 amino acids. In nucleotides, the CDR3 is TGTGCCACCAGCAGAGCGTCTTACACAGATACGCAGTATTTT. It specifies CATSRASYTDTQYF. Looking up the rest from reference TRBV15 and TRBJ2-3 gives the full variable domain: DAMVIQNPRYQVTQFGKPVTLSCSQTLNHNVMYWYQQKSSQAPKLLFHYYDKDFNNEADTPDNFQSRRPNTSFCFLDIRSPGLGDTAMYLCATSRASYTDTQYFGPGTRLTVL.

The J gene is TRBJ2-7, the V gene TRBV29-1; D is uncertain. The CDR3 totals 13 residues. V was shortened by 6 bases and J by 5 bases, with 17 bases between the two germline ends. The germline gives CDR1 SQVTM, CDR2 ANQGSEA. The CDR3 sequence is CSVLQTALDEQYF. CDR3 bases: TGCAGCGTCCTACAGACGGCGTTGGACGAGCAGTACTTC.

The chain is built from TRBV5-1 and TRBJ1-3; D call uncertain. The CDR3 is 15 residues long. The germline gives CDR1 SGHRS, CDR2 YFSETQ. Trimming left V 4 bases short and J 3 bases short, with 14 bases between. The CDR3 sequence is CASSPRGGSGNTIYF. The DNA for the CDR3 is TGCGCCAGCAGCCCCCGTGGAGGGAGTGGAAACACCATATATTTT.

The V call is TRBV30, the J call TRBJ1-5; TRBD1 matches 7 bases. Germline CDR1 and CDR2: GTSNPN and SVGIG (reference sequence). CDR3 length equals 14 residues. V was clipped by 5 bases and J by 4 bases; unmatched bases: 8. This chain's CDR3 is CAWGIQGKNQPQHF. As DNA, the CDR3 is TGTGCCTGGGGGATACAGGGGAAAAATCAGCCCCAGCATTTT.

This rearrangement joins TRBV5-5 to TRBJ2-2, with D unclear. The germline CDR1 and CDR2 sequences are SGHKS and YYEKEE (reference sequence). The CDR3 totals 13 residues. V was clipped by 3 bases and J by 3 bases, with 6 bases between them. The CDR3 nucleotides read TGTGCCAGCAGCTCCGCGGACACCGGGGAGCTGTTTTTT. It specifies CASSSADTGELFF. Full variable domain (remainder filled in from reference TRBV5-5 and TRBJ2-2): DAGVTQSPTHLIKTRGQQVTLRCSPISGHKSVSWYQQVLGQGPQFIFQYYEKEERGRGNFPDRFSARQFPNYSSELNVNALLLGDSALYLCASSSADTGELFFGEGSRLTVL.

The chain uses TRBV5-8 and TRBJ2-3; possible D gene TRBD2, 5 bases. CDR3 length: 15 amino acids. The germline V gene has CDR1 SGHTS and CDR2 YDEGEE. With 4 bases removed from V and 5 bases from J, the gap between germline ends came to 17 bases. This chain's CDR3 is CASSGRQAEGDTQYF. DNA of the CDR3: TGTGCCAGCAGCGGCCGTCAAGCGGAAGGAGATACGCAGTATTTT.